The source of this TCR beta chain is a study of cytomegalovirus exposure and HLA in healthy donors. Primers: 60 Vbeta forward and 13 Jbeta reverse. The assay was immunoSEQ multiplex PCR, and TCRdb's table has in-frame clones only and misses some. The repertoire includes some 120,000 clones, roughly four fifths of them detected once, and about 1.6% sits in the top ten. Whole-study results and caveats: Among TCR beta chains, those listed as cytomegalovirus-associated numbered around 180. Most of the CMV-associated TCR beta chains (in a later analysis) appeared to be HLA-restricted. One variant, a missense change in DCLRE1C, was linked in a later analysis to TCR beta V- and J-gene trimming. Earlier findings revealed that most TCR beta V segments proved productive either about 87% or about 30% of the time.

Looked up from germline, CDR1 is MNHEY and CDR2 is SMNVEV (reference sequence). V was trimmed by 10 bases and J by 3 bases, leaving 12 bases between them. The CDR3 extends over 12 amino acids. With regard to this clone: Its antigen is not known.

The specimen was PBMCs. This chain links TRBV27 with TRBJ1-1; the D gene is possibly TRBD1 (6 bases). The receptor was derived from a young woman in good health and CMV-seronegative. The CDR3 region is CAILQGYTEAFF. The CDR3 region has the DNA TGTGCCATCCTCCAGGGGTACACTGAAGCTTTCTTT.